Shown below are 31 T cell receptor beta chains from a single sample sequenced in a study of radiotherapy plus CTLA-4 blockade in lung cancer. TCRdb keeps only in-frame clones here, not all; method: immunoSEQ multiplex PCR. The repertoire holds tens of thousands of clones, with more than 60% as singletons. Material: peripheral blood, obtained from a patient treated with radiotherapy plus ipilimumab. The receptors were gathered from a human donor with non-small cell lung cancer who had a partial response to radiotherapy plus ipilimumab.

The chain joins TRBV27 to TRBJ2-5; a weak D match, TRBD2 (7 bases). Germline CDR1 MNHEY, CDR2 SMNVEV (reference sequence). This CDR3 has 16 residues. Trimming cost V 1 base and J 1 base, with 13 bases left between them. The CDR3 nucleotides read TGTGCCAGCAGTTTATTGGGCGGGGGCCCCCAAGAGACCCAGTACTTC. This sequence encodes CASSLLGGGPQETQYF.

This chain uses TRBV10-3 with TRBJ2-2; 11 nucleotides agree with TRBD2. With V trimmed by 11 bases and J by 0 bases, 8 bases remained unmatched. The germline V gene has CDR1 ENHRY and CDR2 SYGVKD. The CDR3 runs 16 residues. The chain's CDR3 is CAVSGGARTNTGELFF. CDR3 sequence (DNA): TGTGCCGTTAGCGGGGGGGCAAGAACGAACACCGGGGAGCTGTTTTTT.

This clone was observed a single time. J is TRBJ2-7 and V is TRBV7-9; unclear D gene. Germline CDR1 is SEHNR and CDR2 is FQNEAQ (reference sequence). The CDR3 has 11 amino acids. Trimming cost V 5 bases and J 7 bases, with 9 bases left between them. The CDR3 DNA sequence: TGTGCCAGCAGCGCGTCGTGGGAGCAGTACTTC. As protein: CASSASWEQYF.

J is TRBJ2-3 and V is TRBV7-9, with TRBD2 as a possible D gene (5 bases). The V gene lost 1 base and the J gene lost 1 base, with 12 bases spanning the gap. This CDR3 is 16 amino acids long. CDR1 and CDR2 (germline): SEHNR, FQNEAQ (reference sequence). The CDR3 sequence is CASSLDRGRRTDTQYF. The CDR3 DNA sequence: TGTGCCAGCAGCTTAGATCGAGGGCGGCGCACAGATACGCAGTATTTT.

The chain joins TRBV7-8 to TRBJ2-5, with D possibly matching TRBD2 (7 bases). CDR3 length: 14 amino acids. The V end was cut by 7 bases, the J end by 5 bases, with 17 bases between. Germline-derived CDR1 and CDR2 are SGHVS and FQNEAQ. This CDR3 reads CASTYVGGVETQYF. CDR3 DNA sequence: TGTGCCAGCACTTACGTAGGGGGGGTGGAGACCCAGTACTTC.

V and J are TRBV29-1 and TRBJ1-1, with D possibly TRBD1 on 5 matching bases. This CDR3 comprises 15 residues. CDR1 and CDR2 (germline): SQVTM, ANQGSEA. V was pared by 7 bases and J by 1 base, with 19 bases between. Here the CDR3 DNA reads TGCAGCGCCGGGACTGGAGTTAATTCGAACACTGAAGCTTTCTTT. Encoded protein: CSAGTGVNSNTEAFF.

V usage is TRBV10-3 and J usage is TRBJ2-1; TRBD2 is a possible D gene (6 bases). Trimming left V 4 bases short and J 8 bases short, with 12 bases between. The length of the CDR3 is 13 residues. Germline V lookup: CDR1 ENHRY, CDR2 SYGVKD. As DNA, the CDR3 is TGTGCCATCAGTGGGAGCGAGCGGGATGAGCAGTTCTTC. It codes for CAISGSERDEQFF.

This clone occurred a few times. Here the CDR3 reads CASSQDRTGRYGYTF. In DNA form, the CDR3 reads TGCGCCAGCAGCCAAGACCGGACAGGGCGGTATGGCTACACCTTC. V is TRBV4-3 and J is TRBJ1-2; 8 positions agree with TRBD1. This CDR3 spans 15 amino acids. Germline CDR1 and CDR2: LGHNA and YSLEER. Trimming cost V 0 bases and J 5 bases; bases outside gene matches: 5.

The V gene is TRBV5-4, the J gene TRBJ2-7, with D possibly being TRBD1 (6 bases). Per the germline V gene, CDR1 is SGHNT and CDR2 is YYREEE (reference sequence). V was clipped by 4 bases and J by 2 bases, with 10 bases between them. The CDR3 runs to 13 residues. The CDR3 region has the DNA TGTGCCAGCAGCCTCGACAGGACCTACGAGCAGTACTTC. Residues: CASSLDRTYEQYF.

CDR3 coding DNA: TGTGCCAGCTCGACAGGGGCACTATACCCCTATGGCTACACCTTC. It is translated as CASSTGALYPYGYTF. The J gene is TRBJ1-2, the V gene TRBV6-1; 8 nucleotides match TRBD1. Unmatched junction bases numbered 12, after V lost 8 bases and J lost 4 bases. The germline V gene encodes CDR1 MNHNS and CDR2 SASEGT. CDR3 length equals 15 residues.

The chain has TRBV5-4 and TRBJ1-1; D is uncertain. The CDR3 is 14 amino acids. The V gene's germline CDR1 is SGHNT and CDR2 YYREEE (reference sequence). V shed 3 bases and J shed 1 base, with 10 bases lying between them. The CDR3 protein is CASSSEPENTEAFF. For the CDR3, the DNA is TGTGCCAGCAGCTCGGAGCCTGAGAACACTGAAGCTTTCTTT. Using reference TRBV5-4 and TRBJ1-1 for the parts outside the CDR3, the full variable domain is ETGVTQSPTHLIKTRGQQVTLRCSSQSGHNTVSWYQQALGQGPQFIFQYYREEENGRGNFPPRFSGLQFPNYSSELNVNALELDDSALYLCASSSEPENTEAFFGQGTRLTVV.

This clone was seen once. The chain combines TRBV5-1 with TRBJ1-1; 8 bases line up with TRBD1. This CDR3 is built from 13 residues. V lost 0 bases to trimming and J lost 10 bases; unmatched junction nucleotides: 5. CDR1 SGHRS and CDR2 YFSETQ come from the germline V gene. The CDR3 sequence is CASSLADRERAFF. The CDR3, as DNA: TGCGCCAGCAGCTTGGCGGACAGGGAAAGAGCTTTCTTT.

CDR3 DNA sequence: TGTGCCAGCAGCTTGCAGGGGGCTCAGAGTGAAAAACTGTTTTTT. Amino acid sequence: CASSLQGAQSEKLFF. This chain uses TRBV7-2 with TRBJ1-4; 8 bases fit TRBD1. There are 15 residues in the CDR3. J gave up 7 bases and V 3 bases, and 7 bases lay outside the gene matches. The germline gives CDR1 SGHTA, CDR2 FQGNSA. Looking up the rest from reference TRBV7-2 and TRBJ1-4 gives the full variable domain: GAGVSQSPSNKVTEKGKDVELRCDPISGHTALYWYRQSLGQGLEFLIYFQGNSAPDKSGLPSDRFSAERTGGSVSTLTIQRTQQEDSAVYLCASSLQGAQSEKLFFGSGTQLSVL.

The chain links TRBV7-9 to TRBJ1-1; a possible D gene is TRBD1 (5 bases). Trimming shortened V by 4 bases and J by 1 base, and 10 bases separated the two germline ends. This CDR3 region has 14 residues. In germline, CDR1 is SEHNR, CDR2 FQNEAQ (reference sequence). The CDR3 sequence is CASSSVGENTEAFF. The DNA of the CDR3 is TGTGCCAGCAGCTCTGTAGGGGAGAACACTGAAGCTTTCTTT.

The rearrangement uses TRBV27 and TRBJ2-7, with 11 bases that match TRBD1. This CDR3 is 14 amino acids long. The germline V gene has CDR1 MNHEY and CDR2 SMNVEV (reference sequence). V lost 4 bases to trimming and J lost 2 bases; unmatched junction nucleotides: 1. The CDR3 reads CASSWGQGAYEQYF. CDR3 DNA: TGTGCCAGCAGTTGGGGACAGGGGGCCTACGAGCAGTACTTC.

The DNA of the CDR3 is TGTGCCAGCAGCTTAGGGACAGGGGGGAACGGGGAGCTGTTTTTT. Translating gives CASSLGTGGNGELFF. The chain is built from TRBV7-6 and TRBJ2-2, with TRBD1 matching 10 bases. Trimming took 1 base from V and 7 from J; bases not matched to a gene: 3. This CDR3 is 15 amino acids long. Germline-derived CDR1 and CDR2 are SGHVS and FNYEAQ. Based on the CDR3 plus reference TRBV7-6 and TRBJ2-2, the full variable domain is GAGVSQSPRYKVTKRGQDVALRCDPISGHVSLYWYRQALGQGPEFLTYFNYEAQQDKSGLPNDRFSAERPEGSISTLTIQRTEQRDSAMYRCASSLGTGGNGELFFGEGSRLTVL.

This clone was counted ten times or more. The rearrangement uses TRBV5-5 and TRBJ2-5; D might be TRBD2 (5 bases). V was pared by 4 bases and J by 6 bases, with 19 bases between. The CDR3 sequence is 15 residues long. Germline-derived CDR1 and CDR2 are SGHKS and YYEKEE (reference sequence). The CDR3 protein is CASSPWRTSGKTQYF. The CDR3 region has the DNA TGTGCCAGCAGCCCGTGGCGGACTTCGGGAAAGACCCAGTACTTC.

This chain's CDR3 is CASSLAELLTQYF. The CDR3 DNA reads as TGCGCCAGCAGCTTGGCCGAGCTTCTGACCCAGTACTTC. This chain uses TRBV5-1 with TRBJ2-5; unclear D gene. This CDR3 spans 13 amino acids. The ends were cut back, 0 bases at V and 7 bases at J, with 10 bases in the middle. The germline gives CDR1 SGHRS, CDR2 YFSETQ.

V gene TRBV28 combines with J gene TRBJ1-2; 7 bases are a match to TRBD1. The germline V gene encodes CDR1 MDHEN and CDR2 SYDVKM. Trimming took 6 bases from V and 3 from J; bases not matched to a gene: 10. The CDR3 totals 15 residues. The CDR3 DNA reads TGTGCCAGCAGAAATAATGGACAGGCATACTATGGCTACACCTTC. Its protein is CASRNNGQAYYGYTF.

V and J are TRBV6-5 and TRBJ2-2; 9 positions agree with TRBD1. J lost 1 base, V lost 4 bases, and 1 base had no gene match. The CDR3 spans 15 residues. Germline V gene data show CDR1 as MNHEY and CDR2 as SVGAGI. The CDR3 nucleotides are TGTGCCAGCAGTTTGACAGGGGGGAACACCGGGGAGCTGTTTTTT. Amino acid sequence: CASSLTGGNTGELFF.

CDR3 in amino acids: CASSPSGGPSYEQYF. The CDR3 DNA reads as TGCGCCAGCAGCCCCTCTGGGGGCCCCTCCTACGAGCAGTACTTC. This chain uses TRBV5-1 with TRBJ2-7, with D possibly matching TRBD1 (6 bases). Trimming took 4 bases from V and 0 from J, leaving 14 bases between them. The CDR3 is made up of 15 amino acids. Germline-derived CDR1 and CDR2 are SGHRS and YFSETQ.

This clone was observed once. V is TRBV7-8 and J is TRBJ1-1, with a possible D match to TRBD1 (5 bases). V was clipped by 7 bases and J by 4 bases, with 19 bases between them. The CDR3 has 15 amino acids. The germline V gene has CDR1 SGHVS and CDR2 FQNEAQ. The CDR3 sequence is CASMSLEGVGTEAFF. Written as DNA, the CDR3 is TGTGCCAGCATGTCCCTGGAAGGGGTGGGCACTGAAGCTTTCTTT.

The V gene is TRBV7-9, the J gene TRBJ1-4; 11 bases are shared with TRBD1. Trimming took 5 bases from V and 7 from J; bases not matched to a gene: 6. The CDR3 extends over 15 amino acids. Germline V gene sequence: CDR1 SEHNR, CDR2 FQNEAQ (reference sequence). This CDR3 reads CASSPGDRGFEKLFF. The CDR3 DNA follows: TGTGCCAGCAGCCCCGGGGACAGGGGGTTTGAAAAACTGTTTTTT. Filled out from reference TRBV7-9 and TRBJ1-4, the complete variable domain reads DTGVSQNPRHKITKRGQNVTFRCDPISEHNRLYWYRQTLGQGPEFLTYFQNEAQLEKSRLLSDRFSAERPKGSFSTLEIQRTEQGDSAMYLCASSPGDRGFEKLFFGSGTQLSVL.

This chain links TRBV11-2 with TRBJ2-1, with 8 bases that match TRBD1. The CDR3 is 15 amino acids. Germline loops: CDR1 SGHAT, CDR2 FQNNGV. V was pared by 0 bases and J by 2 bases, with 0 bases of the junction left unmatched. The CDR3 sequence: CASSLEQGAYNEQFF. The CDR3 region has the DNA TGTGCCAGCAGCTTAGAACAGGGGGCCTACAATGAGCAGTTCTTC.

This clone was seen once. CDR3 region: CASSLGDTEPNTEAFF. In DNA form, the CDR3 reads TGCGCCAGCAGCTTGGGAGACACCGAACCGAACACTGAAGCTTTCTTT. The rearrangement uses TRBV5-1 and TRBJ1-1; D is unresolved. Germline assignment: CDR1 SGHRS and CDR2 YFSETQ. V gave up 0 bases and J gave up 1 base, with 13 bases separating them. The length of the CDR3 is 16 residues.

The chain is built from TRBV5-1 and TRBJ2-2; TRBD2 matches 7 bases. The CDR3 has 15 residues. Germline loops: CDR1 SGHRS, CDR2 YFSETQ. V was pared by 0 bases and J by 4 bases, with 3 bases of the junction left unmatched. In DNA form, the CDR3 reads TGCGCCAGCAGCTTGGGCGCGGGGGTCACCGGGGAGCTGTTTTTT. Translation: CASSLGAGVTGELFF.

The chain has TRBV29-1 and TRBJ2-7; 8 bases are a match to TRBD1. V lost 3 bases to trimming and J lost 2 bases; unmatched junction nucleotides: 9. The CDR3 consists of 15 residues. Germline CDR1 SQVTM, CDR2 ANQGSEA. CDR3 amino acids: CSVDGQGADAYEQYF. Written as DNA, the CDR3 is TGCAGCGTTGATGGCCAGGGGGCCGATGCCTACGAGCAGTACTTC.

This clone showed up just a few times. The V and J genes are TRBV6-5 and TRBJ2-5; 10 bases match TRBD2. The CDR3 runs to 15 residues. The V gene end was trimmed by 6 bases and the J gene end by 4 bases; junction bases not matched to a gene: 8. Germline CDR1 reads MNHEY; CDR2 reads SVGAGI. The CDR3 reads CASRLAGATRETQYF. The CDR3 DNA follows: TGTGCCAGCAGGCTAGCGGGGGCCACGAGAGAGACCCAGTACTTC.

The chain links TRBV7-9 to TRBJ2-1; perhaps TRBD1 as D (6 bases). Germline CDR1 is SEHNR and CDR2 is FQNEAQ (reference sequence). The CDR3 extends over 13 amino acids. With 4 bases removed from V and 3 bases from J, the gap between germline ends came to 7 bases. The CDR3 reads CASSWGHYNEQFF. In DNA form, the CDR3 reads TGTGCCAGCAGCTGGGGACACTACAATGAGCAGTTCTTC.

This chain links TRBV29-1 with TRBJ2-3; D gene unclear. From germline, CDR1 is SQVTM and CDR2 ANQGSEA. V was shortened by 7 bases and J by 3 bases, with 5 bases between the two germline ends. This CDR3 has 10 amino acids. The CDR3 spells CSGETDTQYF. The CDR3 bases are TGCAGCGGAGAAACAGATACGCAGTATTTT.

The chain has TRBV7-2 and TRBJ2-5; TRBD1 might be the D (6 bases). The germline V and J ends were trimmed by 5 bases and 1 base, with 14 bases remaining between them. The CDR3 is made up of 15 amino acids. Looked up from germline, CDR1 is SGHTA and CDR2 is FQGNSA. CDR3 amino acids: CASSPQQGIQETQYF. Here the CDR3 DNA reads TGTGCCAGCAGCCCCCAGCAGGGGATCCAAGAGACCCAGTACTTC.